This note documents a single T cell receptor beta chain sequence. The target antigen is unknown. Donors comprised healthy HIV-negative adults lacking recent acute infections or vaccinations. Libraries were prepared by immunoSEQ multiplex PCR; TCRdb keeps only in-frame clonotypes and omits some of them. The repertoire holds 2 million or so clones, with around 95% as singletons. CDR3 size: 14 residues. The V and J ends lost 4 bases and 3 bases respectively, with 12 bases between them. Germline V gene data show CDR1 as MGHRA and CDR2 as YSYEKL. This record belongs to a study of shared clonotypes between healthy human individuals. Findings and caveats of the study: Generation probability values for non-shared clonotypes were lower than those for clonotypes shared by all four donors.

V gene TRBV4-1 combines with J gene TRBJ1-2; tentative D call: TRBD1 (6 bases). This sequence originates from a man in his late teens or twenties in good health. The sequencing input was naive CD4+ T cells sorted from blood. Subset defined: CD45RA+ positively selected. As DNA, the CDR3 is TGCGCCAGCAGCCCAGGGGCGGGAGACTATGGCTACACCTTC. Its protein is CASSPGAGDYGYTF.